This is a list of T cell receptor beta chains from one sample in a study of blood T cells in healthy people across ages. TCRdb itself ran the 5' RACE reads through MiXCR, one entry per CDR3 protein. The sample has roughly 790,000 distinct CDR3 sequences, roughly 44% seen once. Sequenced sample: blood. The receptors derive from a woman in her fifties or sixties in good health. Both conserved end residues are part of each CDR3. Each record gives: V gene, clone size, J gene, CDR3 length, D gene, CDR3 DNA, CDR3 protein. The D gene is left open where the match is weak. A row's size may be missing; if present it is once, few, many or a size class.

v_gene: TRBV29-1; abundance: few; j_gene: TRBJ1-1; len: 13; d_gene: -; CDR3nt: TGCAGCGTTGCCGGGGGGTTGAACACTGAAGCTTTCTTT; CDR3aa: CSVAGGLNTEAFF
v_gene: TRBV6-5; abundance: -; j_gene: TRBJ1-2; len: 13; d_gene: TRBD1; CDR3nt: TGTGCCAGCAGCCCAGGACAGGCGGAAGGCTACACCTTC; CDR3aa: CASSPGQAEGYTF
v_gene: TRBV7-2; abundance: -; j_gene: TRBJ2-1; len: 19; d_gene: TRBD2; CDR3nt: TGTGCCAGCAGCTCCGGTTCGGTCTGGGGACTACAATCCTACAATGAGCAGTTCTTC; CDR3aa: CASSSGSVWGLQSYNEQFF
v_gene: TRBV5-1; abundance: -; j_gene: TRBJ1-5; len: 15; d_gene: -; CDR3nt: TGCGCCAGCAGAACCGGGGACGGGAGCAATCAGCCCCAGCATTTT; CDR3aa: CASRTGDGSNQPQHF
v_gene: TRBV18; abundance: -; j_gene: TRBJ2-7; len: 14; d_gene: -; CDR3nt: TGTGCCAGCTCGCGGTATAAAGGGGAAGGCGAGCAGTACTTC; CDR3aa: CASSRYKGEGEQYF
v_gene: TRBV20-1; abundance: few; j_gene: TRBJ2-4; len: 14; d_gene: TRBD2; CDR3nt: TGCAGTGCTAGAGATATGACTAGCGGGAGCATTCAGTACTTC; CDR3aa: CSARDMTSGSIQYF
v_gene: TRBV29-1; abundance: -; j_gene: TRBJ1-2; len: 13; d_gene: TRBD1; CDR3nt: TGCAGCGTTGAAGATCAGACAGGGGGTGGCTACACCTTC; CDR3aa: CSVEDQTGGGYTF
v_gene: TRBV4-1; abundance: -; j_gene: TRBJ2-2; len: 19; d_gene: TRBD2; CDR3nt: TGCGCCAGCAGCCAAGGGGTTAGCGGGGGGGCTTGGAACACCGGGGAGCTGTTTTTT; CDR3aa: CASSQGVSGGAWNTGELFF
v_gene: TRBV7-2; abundance: -; j_gene: TRBJ2-1; len: 13; d_gene: -; CDR3nt: TGTGCCAGCAGCCTTGGACTTACCTACGAGCAGTTCTTC; CDR3aa: CASSLGLTYEQFF
v_gene: TRBV5-6; abundance: few; j_gene: TRBJ2-1; len: 15; d_gene: -; CDR3nt: TGTGCCAGCAGCTTTTCGGGGGAGAGGCGGGGTGAGCAGTTCTTC; CDR3aa: CASSFSGERRGEQFF
v_gene: TRBV6-6; abundance: -; j_gene: TRBJ1-4; len: 14; d_gene: -; CDR3nt: TGTGCCAGCACCCTCGGGGGGCAGAATGAAAAACTGTTTTTT; CDR3aa: CASTLGGQNEKLFF
v_gene: TRBV10-1; abundance: -; j_gene: TRBJ2-5; len: 15; d_gene: TRBD2; CDR3nt: TGCGCCAGCAGTGAAGGGCTAGCGGCCCAGGAGACCCAGTACTTC; CDR3aa: CASSEGLAAQETQYF
v_gene: TRBV7-9; abundance: once; j_gene: TRBJ2-7; len: 16; d_gene: TRBD2; CDR3nt: TGTGCCAGCAGCTTAGGGGTTAGCGGGGGGTACAATGAGCAGTACTTC; CDR3aa: CASSLGVSGGYNEQYF
v_gene: TRBV29-1; abundance: many; j_gene: TRBJ2-7; len: 10; d_gene: -; CDR3nt: TGCAGCGTTCTTTCCCAGGAGCAGTACTTC; CDR3aa: CSVLSQEQYF
v_gene: TRBV7-8; abundance: many; j_gene: TRBJ2-3; len: 17; d_gene: TRBD2; CDR3nt: TGTGCCAGCAGCCCCAAAGTACTAGCGGGCCCCACAGATACGCAGTATTTT; CDR3aa: CASSPKVLAGPTDTQYF
v_gene: TRBV20-1; abundance: few; j_gene: TRBJ2-7; len: 12; d_gene: TRBD1; CDR3nt: TGCAGCGCGAGGGACAGGGTCTTCGAGCAGTACTTC; CDR3aa: CSARDRVFEQYF
v_gene: TRBV12-3/TRBV12-4; abundance: few; j_gene: TRBJ1-2; len: 15; d_gene: TRBD1; CDR3nt: TGTGCCAGCACGACCGGGACAGGGATTTCTTATGGCTACACCTTC; CDR3aa: CASTTGTGISYGYTF
v_gene: TRBV6-6; abundance: -; j_gene: TRBJ1-1; len: 13; d_gene: -; CDR3nt: TGTGCCAGCAAACCGGCCGGGGGTGCTGAAGCTTTCTTT; CDR3aa: CASKPAGGAEAFF
v_gene: TRBV4-1; abundance: -; j_gene: TRBJ2-5; len: 14; d_gene: -; CDR3nt: TGCGCCAGCAGCCAAGAAGTCCGGGTGGGGGCCCAGTACTTC; CDR3aa: CASSQEVRVGAQYF
v_gene: TRBV7-9; abundance: -; j_gene: TRBJ1-2; len: 14; d_gene: TRBD1; CDR3nt: TGTGCCAGCAGCTTGGGGACAGGGGACGGTGGCTACACCTTC; CDR3aa: CASSLGTGDGGYTF
v_gene: TRBV7-3; abundance: -; j_gene: TRBJ2-3; len: 16; d_gene: TRBD2; CDR3nt: TGTGCCAGCAGCCCATGGGCTAGCGGGGGCACAGATACGCAGTATTTT; CDR3aa: CASSPWASGGTDTQYF
v_gene: TRBV9; abundance: -; j_gene: TRBJ2-1; len: 16; d_gene: TRBD2; CDR3nt: TGTGCCAGCAGCGCTACTAGCGTTAGCTCCTACAATAAGCAGTTCTTC; CDR3aa: CASSATSVSSYNKQFF
v_gene: TRBV6-5; abundance: few; j_gene: TRBJ2-7; len: 15; d_gene: TRBD2; CDR3nt: TGTGCCAGCAGCCTCGGGAGCGGGGGGCCCTACGAGCAGTACTTC; CDR3aa: CASSLGSGGPYEQYF
v_gene: TRBV5-1; abundance: -; j_gene: TRBJ1-5; len: 13; d_gene: TRBD1; CDR3nt: TGCGCCAGCAAACAGGGGGAGGATCAGCCCCAGCATTTT; CDR3aa: CASKQGEDQPQHF
v_gene: TRBV11-3; abundance: -; j_gene: TRBJ2-1; len: 18; d_gene: TRBD2; CDR3nt: TGTGCCAGCAGCTTAGTTGGGCCAACTAGCGGGAGTAAGAATGAGCAGTTCTTC; CDR3aa: CASSLVGPTSGSKNEQFF
v_gene: TRBV5-1; abundance: -; j_gene: TRBJ2-1; len: 15; d_gene: -; CDR3nt: TGCGCCAGCAGTCGGGACATAAGGTACGACAATGAGCAGTTCTTC; CDR3aa: CASSRDIRYDNEQFF
v_gene: TRBV7-6; abundance: many; j_gene: TRBJ2-1; len: 15; d_gene: TRBD2; CDR3nt: TGTGCCAGCAGCTTAGCCTTAGCGGGGTACAATGAGCAGTTCTTC; CDR3aa: CASSLALAGYNEQFF
v_gene: TRBV7-6; abundance: -; j_gene: TRBJ2-3; len: 16; d_gene: -; CDR3nt: TGTGCCAGCAGCCCAGCCCTGCAAACTAGCACAGATACGCAGTATTTT; CDR3aa: CASSPALQTSTDTQYF
v_gene: TRBV20-1; abundance: -; j_gene: TRBJ2-7; len: 13; d_gene: TRBD1; CDR3nt: TGCAGTGCTTGGGGGACAGGGGACTACGAGCAGTACTTC; CDR3aa: CSAWGTGDYEQYF
v_gene: TRBV18; abundance: few; j_gene: TRBJ2-7; len: 14; d_gene: TRBD1; CDR3nt: TGTGCCAGCTCGCCCGGGACAGGGGAGTACGAGCAGTACTTC; CDR3aa: CASSPGTGEYEQYF
v_gene: TRBV4-3; abundance: -; j_gene: TRBJ2-1; len: 14; d_gene: -; CDR3nt: TGCGCCAGCAGCCAAGATCTAAAGGTGAGCGAGCAGTTCTTC; CDR3aa: CASSQDLKVSEQFF
v_gene: TRBV6-1; abundance: many; j_gene: TRBJ2-3; len: 15; d_gene: -; CDR3nt: TGTGCCAGCAGTGAAAAGGGGGATCTCCCGGATACGCAGTATTTT; CDR3aa: CASSEKGDLPDTQYF
v_gene: TRBV3-1; abundance: once; j_gene: TRBJ2-7; len: 15; d_gene: -; CDR3nt: TGTGCCAGCAGCCAAGATAGTCCAGGTGTCTACGAGCAGTACTTC; CDR3aa: CASSQDSPGVYEQYF
v_gene: TRBV6-2/TRBV6-3; abundance: -; j_gene: TRBJ2-5; len: 17; d_gene: TRBD2; CDR3nt: TGTGCCAGCAGTTACGGAATAGCGGGACCGCCAGGGGAGACCCAGTACTTC; CDR3aa: CASSYGIAGPPGETQYF
v_gene: TRBV5-1; abundance: -; j_gene: TRBJ1-2; len: 15; d_gene: TRBD1; CDR3nt: TGCGCCAGCAGCTTGGTGGACAGGGGGCGCGGTGGCTACACCTTC; CDR3aa: CASSLVDRGRGGYTF
v_gene: TRBV4-3; abundance: -; j_gene: TRBJ2-1; len: 15; d_gene: -; CDR3nt: TGCGCCAGCAGCTCGGGACTCTCCTCCTACACTGAGCAGTTCTTC; CDR3aa: CASSSGLSSYTEQFF
v_gene: TRBV20-1; abundance: few; j_gene: TRBJ1-1; len: 14; d_gene: -; CDR3nt: TGCAGTGCTAGAGATCCAACAGGGAGCACTGAAGCTTTCTTT; CDR3aa: CSARDPTGSTEAFF
v_gene: TRBV29-1; abundance: once; j_gene: TRBJ2-3; len: 13; d_gene: TRBD2; CDR3nt: TGCAGCGTTAGGGAGGGCGGGTCAGATACGCAGTATTTT; CDR3aa: CSVREGGSDTQYF
v_gene: TRBV28; abundance: -; j_gene: TRBJ2-1; len: 17; d_gene: -; CDR3nt: TGTGCCAGCAGTTCTTCAGTGGGGCAGCTAGGTAACAATGAGCAGTTCTTC; CDR3aa: CASSSSVGQLGNNEQFF
v_gene: TRBV6-2/TRBV6-3; abundance: -; j_gene: TRBJ2-5; len: 13; d_gene: -; CDR3nt: TGTGCCAGCAGCACACCCGTTAACGATGAGCAGTACTTC; CDR3aa: CASSTPVNDEQYF
v_gene: TRBV12-3/TRBV12-4; abundance: -; j_gene: TRBJ1-2; len: 16; d_gene: TRBD1; CDR3nt: TGTGCCAGCAGTTCCTGGACAGGCGAACCTAACTATGGCTACACCTTC; CDR3aa: CASSSWTGEPNYGYTF
v_gene: TRBV5-1; abundance: few; j_gene: TRBJ2-1; len: 17; d_gene: -; CDR3nt: TGCGCCAGCAGCACCTTTATAGCGCCGAGCTCCTACAATGAGCAGTTCTTC; CDR3aa: CASSTFIAPSSYNEQFF
v_gene: TRBV7-9; abundance: -; j_gene: TRBJ2-6; len: 20; d_gene: -; CDR3nt: TGTGCCAGCAGCCCTCAAGGGGGGGTCAACCGTATCTCTGGGGCCAACGTCCTGACTTTC; CDR3aa: CASSPQGGVNRISGANVLTF